This entry lists 2 T cell receptor beta chains sequenced from one sample in a study of response to subunit inactivated influenza vaccine. One entry per CDR3 protein results from TCRdb running MiXCR on the RT-PCR reads. Here the sample spans 590,000 or so distinct CDR3 sequences, 14% being singletons. The sample in question was PBMCs from blood, obtained 14 to 15 days before vaccination. These receptors all come from a man aged 50 to 59 who received an inactivated influenza vaccine.

In its sample, this clonotype was seen a few times. This sequence joins TRBV5-1 and TRBJ2-2, with 12 bases identical to TRBD1. There are 16 residues in the CDR3. The V gene end was trimmed by 4 bases and the J gene end by 6 bases; junction bases not matched to a gene: 7. CDR1 SGHRS and CDR2 YFSETQ come from the germline V gene. CDR3 nucleotide sequence: TGCGCCAGCAGCCTCGGGGGACAGGGGGCGGCCGGGGAGCTGTTTTTT. Amino acids: CASSLGGQGAAGELFF.

This clonotype has only a few counts. CDR3: CASSFRSTATVNTGELFF. CDR3 DNA: TGCGCCAGCAGCTTTAGGTCCACAGCTACTGTAAACACCGGGGAGCTGTTTTTT. The rearrangement uses TRBV5-1 and TRBJ2-2; D uncertain. The CDR3 loop spans 18 amino acids. The germline V and J ends were trimmed by 2 bases and 2 bases, with 19 bases remaining between them. Germline CDR1 and CDR2: SGHRS and YFSETQ.